This T cell receptor beta chain was identified in a study of vaccination and CD4 T cells after COVID-19 (dated 2022 in TCRdb). Context from the whole study: In the convalescent cohort there were six males and four females, among whom were two Hispanic individuals, seven Caucasians, two Asians and one multiracial person. Participants received two doses of either the Pfizer-BioNTech BNT162b2 vaccine (n=8) or the Moderna mRNA-1273 vaccine (n=2). Post-COVID blood samples from convalescent patients were collected a median of around 100 days after diagnosis, with a range of about 30 to 170 days. Post-vaccine blood samples were taken a median of 72 days after the second vaccine dose, with a range of roughly 13 to 250 days. The cultures were stimulated with overlapping spike peptide pools from SARS-CoV-2 and from the common cold coronaviruses HCoV-NL63, HCoV-OC43 and HCoV-229E. Control cultures used a CEFX viral epitope pool as positive control, an HIV-1 Nef peptide pool as negative control, or no peptide. The spike-specific CD4+ TCR repertoire was compared before and after mRNA vaccination in approximately 9 COVID-19 convalescent patients and a handful of infection-naive healthy vaccine recipients. An earlier paper using these donors assessed, at the TCR clonotype level, memory CD4+ T cell crossreactivity between SARS-CoV-2 and common cold coronavirus spike proteins.

Turning to this clonotype: What this receptor recognizes is not known. No base-level quality is on record; no much larger clone is a single base apart.

Per the germline V gene (reference sequence), LGHDT is the CDR1 and YNNKEL is the CDR2. The germline V end is reduced by 3 bases and the J end by 10 bases; junction bases left unmatched: 8. The CDR3 measures 13 amino acids from cysteine to phenylalanine. Only CDR3 DNA is held: 39 bases, read in frame from base 1. Findings and caveats that apply to the study as a whole: Among the post-vaccine SARS-CoV-2-reactive clones in convalescent patients, a median roughly 85% showed up only after vaccination, which suggests vaccine-specific priming. In convalescent patients, nearly all vaccine-specific clones (304 of 307) were found to be mono-reactive for SARS-CoV-2 spike rather than cross-reactive with common cold coronaviruses. The number of convalescent patients in the study was relatively small, and the study did not examine early timepoints following natural infection. Although the median number of SARS-CoV-2-reactive clonotypes went up from around 19 after infection to approximately 40 after vaccination, the increase was not significant.

Library generation was performed with PCR. TCR sequencing of DNA from cultured CD4+ T cells used the Oncomine TCR Beta short-read assay at the Johns Hopkins FTIC core. The QIAamp micro DNA kit was used to extract genomic DNA from the cultured CD4+ T cells. The Oncomine TCR Beta libraries from cultured CD4+ T cells were pooled using unique dual indexes and then sequenced on an Illumina iSeq 100. On the study's bioinformatics: Non-productive sequences were removed, and CDR3s not starting with C, not ending with F or W, or shorter than 7 amino acids were discarded. Antigen-specific clonotypes were identified with the MANAFEST web application by comparing peptide-stimulated wells with reference and other culture wells. An FDR below 0.05, an odds ratio above 5, and a productive frequency above 0.1% in at least two of three replicate wells were required for clones to be considered positive. Cross-reactive clonotypes were defined as significantly expanded in both SARS-CoV-2 spike wells and at least one common cold coronavirus spike condition. CDR3 homology was assessed with Levenshtein distances (stringdist) and unrooted phylogenetic trees (ape) in R version 3.6.1. In TCRdb, the public reads were trimmed at Q25 with fastp and aligned with MiXCR, with productive beta chains retained. Records with the same CDR3 protein are collapsed into one entry carrying the most frequent genes and DNA. TCRdb, not the authors, supplied the V and J calls. The sample table shows about 5,600 distinct CDR3 sequences, and about 48% are seen once. Clones ranked in the top ten supply approximately 37% of the sample.

Explained via the paper, the treatment or condition label denotes: roughly 10-day PBMC culture with coronavirus spike peptide pools or control peptides (ViraFEST assay). CD4+ T cells from unexposed donors were collected before the COVID-19 pandemic (2011-2018). The ViraFEST assay, used in the study, expanded antigen-specific T cells with peptide pools and then identified the expanded clonotypes through TCR sequencing. Roughly 2 million PBMCs per well were cultured in IMDM with approximately 5.2% human AB serum and approximately 9.1 IU/ml IL-2, plus 10 ug/ml peptide pools. Half of the culture medium was replaced with fresh IL-2-containing medium on days 3 and 7. CD4+ T cells were isolated after approximately ten days of culture through negative selection using the EasySep CD4+ T cell isolation kit. As cell number allowed, CD4+ T cells from unexposed donors were tested for reactivity to SARS-CoV-2 S and N and to four common cold coronavirus spike pools. Ficoll-Paque Plus gradient centrifugation was used to isolate PBMCs from whole blood, and the isolated PBMCs were then either used fresh or cryopreserved at -140C. Culture conditions were generally each tested in triplicate wells. Leukapheresis product for the unexposed donors was purchased commercially.

This TCR was sampled from a human donor in good health. The material sequenced was CD4+ T cells from blood, cultured in vitro. The rearranged segments are TRBV3-1 and TRBJ1-1; the junction holds 7 bases that match TRBD1. CDR3 loop: CASSQGQTRGAFF. The DNA reads TGTGCCAGCAGCCAGGGACAGACCCGGGGAGCTTTCTTT.